This note documents a single T cell receptor (beta chain) sequence. No cognate antigen has been identified for it. Qualities for individual bases were not recorded, and no much larger clone is one base off. CDR1 SGHTS and CDR2 YDEGEE are derived from the germline V gene. Trimming accounts for 0 bases at V and 4 bases at J, while the number of junction bases matched to no gene is 14. Spanning cysteine to phenylalanine, the CDR3 consists of 19 amino acids. Only the CDR3 DNA stays, 57 bases, in frame from base 1. The sample is drawn from a study of T cell repertoires in ileal Crohn's disease (dated by TCRdb to between 2018 and 2021). As for the study more broadly: Median disease duration was around 8 years, and about 40% of patients were identified as active smokers at the time of surgery. Every patient underwent surgery because of a complication, which was stricturing disease in roughly 60% of cases and penetrating disease in roughly 39%. About half of the patients received postoperative therapy: some 12 received thiopurines and around 20 received anti-TNF agents. TCR repertoire analysis was done in roughly 57 Crohn's disease patients from a prospective multicentre cohort. The study ran alongside a multicentre cohort designed to identify predictors of early endoscopic recurrence after ileocolonic resection. Endoscopic postoperative recurrence was defined by a Rutgeerts score above i0. The study sequenced roughly 170 mucosal samples from 50 to 65 patients, taken at several locations on the surgical specimen and at postoperative endoscopy. The full study reports these points: A significantly higher proportion of clonal expansions was observed in active smokers at surgery than in non-smokers (approximately 26% vs 20%, p=0.02). Compared with CD4 T cells, sorted CD8 T cells contained more high-frequency clones, which suggests that the mucosal expansions were mostly CD8. Mucosal CD4 and CD8 T cells were sorted and sequenced only in a subgroup of patients, the size of which was not stated. Higher percentages of high-frequency clones at the time of surgery were linked to endoscopic recurrence, and every patient with clonality above 26.8% (18/57) had recurrence.

Adults with ileal or ileocolonic Crohn's disease and an indication for ileocolonic resection were eligible for inclusion. Before DNA extraction, whole ileal mucosal biopsies were kept frozen at -80 degrees C. Genomic DNA was extracted from frozen whole biopsies using a TRizol-based method and was quantified with a NanoDrop 2000 spectrophotometer. For commercial TCRB immunosequencing, around 500 nanograms of biopsy DNA were submitted for each sample. Adaptive Biotechnology amplified the CDR3 regions from genomic DNA with a two-step multiplex PCR designed to control amplification bias. Primers for every V and J gene segment were used in the first PCR, and barcodes and Illumina adapters were added in the second PCR. CDR3 libraries were sequenced using an Illumina instrument. The authors' pipeline ran thus. The analysis drew on both the pipelines supplied by the vendor and custom analysis of the raw data in R/Bioconductor running R version 3.3.0. Clonality, which ranges from 0 to 1, was calculated as the inverse of the normalised Shannon entropy across all productive clones. High-frequency clones were defined as the share of the repertoire occupied by the top 100 clones, with only clones passing a 95% confidence test being retained. Repertoire diversity was measured with the Simpson index, and overlap between samples was measured with the Morisita-Horn index. Imported from immuneACCESS, the table was reduced by TCRdb to in-frame sequences with V and J called. These copies leave out some clones; in studies compared against another copy, an unresolved V gene accounts for under half, and the cause of the remainder is not known. V and J calls and clone size are as listed in that table; D and trimming were resolved from the DNA. In all, the sample holds 5,700 or so clones, and 75% to 90% of those were seen once. Together, the top ten hold 14% of the sample.

The sequence joins TRBV5-8 to TRBJ1-5, with 9 bases in between that match TRBD1. Source material: ileal tissue. This TCR was recovered from an adult with Crohn's disease. The base sequence is TGTGCCAGCAGCTTGGCCTTGAGACAGGGGGGTAGGGGGAATCAGCCCCAGCATTTT. The encoded protein is CASSLALRQGGRGNQPQHF.